These T cell receptor beta chains were read from a single sample in a study of blood T cell repertoires in COVID-19. Here immunoSEQ multiplex PCR was the method, and the copy in TCRdb shows in-frame clones only, minus some. The profile shows about 80,000 clones, over 70% of them singletons. Sequenced material: peripheral blood. Receptor source: a human donor in a cohort sampled during active COVID-19. Each CDR3 is given with its conserved first and last residue. The D gene is left open where the match is weak. Part of the rows lack a size; the others show once, few, many or a class for expanded clones.

j_gene: TRBJ1-3
v_gene: TRBV19
abundance: NA
d_gene: TRBD1
CDR3nt: TGTGCCAGTACGACAGGGGGTACTGGAAACACCATATATTTT
CDR3aa: CASTTGGTGNTIYF

j_gene: TRBJ1-3
v_gene: TRBV7-2
abundance: NA
d_gene: NA
CDR3nt: TGTGCCAGCAGCGCCCCGGGATCCGGAAACACCATATATTTT
CDR3aa: CASSAPGSGNTIYF

j_gene: TRBJ2-2
v_gene: TRBV18
abundance: NA
d_gene: NA
CDR3nt: TGTGCCAGCTCACCAAGAGGCCTTACCCTCACCGGGGAGCTGTTTTTT
CDR3aa: CASSPRGLTLTGELFF

j_gene: TRBJ2-3
v_gene: TRBV10-3
abundance: NA
d_gene: TRBD1
CDR3nt: TGTGCCATCAGCCCGACAGGGGCAACAGATACGCAGTATTTT
CDR3aa: CAISPTGATDTQYF

j_gene: TRBJ2-2
v_gene: TRBV6-2/TRBV6-3
abundance: NA
d_gene: NA
CDR3nt: TGTGCCAGCAGCGGAGGGGAGACCGGGGAGCTGTTTTTT
CDR3aa: CASSGGETGELFF

j_gene: TRBJ2-3
v_gene: TRBV6-2/TRBV6-3
abundance: NA
d_gene: TRBD1
CDR3nt: TGTGCCAGCAGTTTTTCAGGGGGCGCGTTGGATACGCAGTATTTT
CDR3aa: CASSFSGGALDTQYF

j_gene: TRBJ1-1
v_gene: TRBV20-1
abundance: NA
d_gene: TRBD1
CDR3nt: TGCAGTGCAGATCAGGGGGCTGAAGCTTTCTTT
CDR3aa: CSADQGAEAFF

j_gene: TRBJ2-3
v_gene: TRBV11-2
abundance: once
d_gene: TRBD2
CDR3nt: TGTGCCAGCAGCCCAGACGGACTAGCGGGGGGGGGAGATACGCAGTATTTT
CDR3aa: CASSPDGLAGGGDTQYF

j_gene: TRBJ1-1
v_gene: TRBV28
abundance: NA
d_gene: NA
CDR3nt: TGTGCCAGCTATGGGAACAGGGTTGCAGCTTTCTTT
CDR3aa: CASYGNRVAAFF

j_gene: TRBJ2-1
v_gene: TRBV7-3
abundance: NA
d_gene: TRBD2
CDR3nt: TGTGCCAGCAGTCCTAGCGGGGGGGCCAATGAGCAGTTCTTC
CDR3aa: CASSPSGGANEQFF

j_gene: TRBJ2-1
v_gene: TRBV29-1
abundance: NA
d_gene: TRBD2
CDR3nt: TGCAGCGTTGAACGCGGGAGTAAGAATGAGCAGTTCTTC
CDR3aa: CSVERGSKNEQFF

j_gene: TRBJ1-1
v_gene: TRBV7-2
abundance: NA
d_gene: TRBD1
CDR3nt: TGTGCCAGCAGCTTACCACAGTGGGTACAGGGGGCGCTGGACACTGAAGCTTTCTTT
CDR3aa: CASSLPQWVQGALDTEAFF

j_gene: TRBJ2-1
v_gene: TRBV30
abundance: NA
d_gene: NA
CDR3nt: TGTGCCTGGGGAGGGGGCGGGGGCAATGAGCAGTTCTTC
CDR3aa: CAWGGGGGNEQFF

j_gene: TRBJ1-4
v_gene: TRBV4-3
abundance: few
d_gene: NA
CDR3nt: TGCGCCAGCAGCCAAGCCACAGGGTGGGAAAAACTGTTTTTT
CDR3aa: CASSQATGWEKLFF